The rows below give T cell receptor beta chains drawn from one sample of a study of blood T cell repertoires in COVID-19. Sequencing used immunoSEQ multiplex PCR; TCRdb keeps in-frame clones, though not all of them. The table has about 140,000 clones, around nine tenths seen once. The sample taken for sequencing was peripheral blood. All receptors come from a woman aged 45-59 years with active or convalescent COVID-19. The CDR3 runs from the conserved cysteine through the conserved F or W. Fields, in order: V gene, J gene, clone size, D gene, CDR3 DNA, CDR3 protein. D genes are given only for firm matches. Size values are once, few and many counts, or a class for expanded clones, and some rows have none.

TRBV2	TRBJ2-3	NA	TRBD2	TGTGCCAGCAGTGAAGATCGGTCAGCGGGGGGAACAGATACGCAGTATTTT	CASSEDRSAGGTDTQYF
TRBV29-1	TRBJ1-1	NA	NA	TGCAGCGTTGGGGGAGGGATGGGGACTGAAGCTTTCTTT	CSVGGGMGTEAFF
TRBV28	TRBJ2-4	NA	NA	TGTGCCAGCATATCACAGCTAGCCAAAAACATTCAGTACTTC	CASISQLAKNIQYF
TRBV11-1	TRBJ1-2	NA	TRBD1	TGTGCCAGCAGCCAACAGGGGTATACTAACTATGGCTACACCTTC	CASSQQGYTNYGYTF
TRBV10-3	TRBJ2-7	NA	NA	TGTGCCATCAGTGAGGTAGACGGGTGGTCCTACGAGCAGTACTTC	CAISEVDGWSYEQYF
TRBV7-7	TRBJ2-2	once	NA	TGTGCTAGCAGCCCGACTACAACCGGGGAGCTGTTTTTT	CASSPTTTGELFF
TRBV7-9	TRBJ2-7	NA	NA	TGTGCCAGCGGGGGGAACGAGCAGTACTTC	CASGGNEQYF
TRBV3-1/TRBV3-2	TRBJ2-5	NA	TRBD2	TGTGCCAGCAACCTAGCGGGAGGGGAGGGGACCCAGTACTTC	CASNLAGGEGTQYF
TRBV4-1	TRBJ2-3	NA	TRBD1	TGCGCCAGCAGCCAAGGGGGACAGCGCACAGATACGCAGTATTTT	CASSQGGQRTDTQYF
TRBV5-6	TRBJ1-4	NA	NA	TGTGCCAGCAGCTCCACCAGGGGAGCTAATGAAAAACTGTTTTTT	CASSSTRGANEKLFF
TRBV24-1	TRBJ2-2	NA	NA	TGTGCCACCAGTGAAAACAAGAACACCGGGGAGCTGTTTTTT	CATSENKNTGELFF
TRBV6-5	TRBJ2-7	NA	TRBD1	TGTGCCAGCAGGGGACAGCCCTTCGAGCAGTACTTC	CASRGQPFEQYF
TRBV4-3	TRBJ1-2	NA	TRBD1	TGCGCCAGCAGCCGTGAAGGGGGCGCTGACTATGGCTACACCTTC	CASSREGGADYGYTF
TRBV20-1	TRBJ2-7	NA	TRBD2	TGCAGTGCTAGTGCGGGGGTGACCTACGAGCAGTACTTC	CSASAGVTYEQYF
TRBV5-1	TRBJ2-1	once	TRBD2	TGCGCCAGCAGCTCAATAGCGGGAGTCAGTAATGAGCAGTTCTTC	CASSSIAGVSNEQFF
TRBV4-1	TRBJ1-3	NA	TRBD1	TGCGCCAGCAGCCAAAAGCCGGGACAGGGACTTTCGAACACCATATATTTT	CASSQKPGQGLSNTIYF
TRBV13	TRBJ1-1	NA	TRBD1	TGTGCCAGCAGCCCAGGGGGTTACAACACTGAAGCTTTCTTT	CASSPGGYNTEAFF
TRBV21-1	TRBJ1-5	NA	NA	TGTGCCAGCAGCAATCGACGGCTGTACGGGAAAAAGGGTCAGCCCCAGCATTTT	CASSNRRLYGKKGQPQHF
TRBV5-4	TRBJ2-7	NA	NA	TGTGCCAGCAGCCCCGATCCGTCGAGGGAGCAGTACTTC	CASSPDPSREQYF
TRBV9	TRBJ1-5	NA	NA	TGTGCCAGCAGCGTAGACACGGGGGATCAGCCCCAGCATTTT	CASSVDTGDQPQHF
TRBV19	TRBJ1-1	NA	NA	TGTGCCAGTAGTATGTCCGTGAACACTGAAGCTTTCTTT	CASSMSVNTEAFF
TRBV19	TRBJ2-1	NA	TRBD2	TGTGCCAGTAGAGCTAGCGGGAGCTACAATGAGCAGTTCTTC	CASRASGSYNEQFF
TRBV4-2	TRBJ1-1	NA	NA	TGTGCCACCCAGTCCGACACGAAGAACACTGAAGCTTTCTTT	CATQSDTKNTEAFF
TRBV6-1	TRBJ1-5	NA	TRBD1	TGTGCCAGCAGTGACCAGGGGGGACAGCCCCAGCATTTT	CASSDQGGQPQHF
TRBV7-9	TRBJ2-4	NA	TRBD1	TGTGCCAGCAGACTTGGACAGGGACCAAACATTCAGTACTTC	CASRLGQGPNIQYF
TRBV6-6	TRBJ1-3	NA	TRBD1	TGTGCCAGCACCACGGGACAGACCTCTGGAAACACCATATATTTT	CASTTGQTSGNTIYF
TRBV7-2	TRBJ2-5	NA	TRBD1	TGTGCCAGCAGCCGCCGCGGGGCAGGGGGCAGAGAGACCCAGTACTTC	CASSRRGAGGRETQYF
TRBV15	TRBJ2-5	NA	NA	TGTGCCACCAGAGGACAGACAGAGACCCAGTACTTC	CATRGQTETQYF
TRBV19	TRBJ2-7	NA	TRBD2	TGTGCCAGTAGTATAGGAGCGGGGGAGTTCTACGAGCAGTACTTC	CASSIGAGEFYEQYF
TRBV2	TRBJ2-5	NA	NA	TGTGCCAGCAGTGAAGGATCAAACACAGAGACCCAGTACTTC	CASSEGSNTETQYF
TRBV4-2	TRBJ1-6	NA	TRBD1	TGTGCCAGCAGCCAAGAGCTCTCGACAGGGATAGCACCCCTCCACTTT	CASSQELSTGIAPLHF
TRBV28	TRBJ1-2	NA	TRBD1	TGTGCCAGCAGTTTGGGACAGGGGGCGCATGGCTACACCTTC	CASSLGQGAHGYTF
TRBV6-5	TRBJ1-3	NA	TRBD1	TGTGCCAGCAGTTATAGACAGGGTTCTGGAAACACCATATATTTT	CASSYRQGSGNTIYF
TRBV7-2	TRBJ2-3	NA	TRBD2	TGTGCCAGCAGCTTTGCCCCAGCGGGAGGTTATGATACGCAGTATTTT	CASSFAPAGGYDTQYF
TRBV5-1	TRBJ2-7	NA	NA	TGCGCCAGCAGCTTGTGGAGGGGAAGCAACGAGCAGTACTTC	CASSLWRGSNEQYF
TRBV27	TRBJ2-1	NA	NA	TGTGCCAGCAGTTTGGGACTTCAGGCTTACAATGAGCAGTTCTTC	CASSLGLQAYNEQFF
TRBV6-5	TRBJ2-2	NA	NA	TGTGCCAGTCGAGGTGCAGGGATAAACACCGGGGAGCTGTTTTTT	CASRGAGINTGELFF
TRBV30	TRBJ2-7	NA	TRBD1	TGTGCCTGGAGTGTAGGACAGGGTCTAGGTGAGCAGTACTTC	CAWSVGQGLGEQYF
TRBV27	TRBJ1-5	NA	NA	TGTGCCAGCAGTCCGGGACTCTATAGCAATCAGCCCCAGCATTTT	CASSPGLYSNQPQHF
TRBV30	TRBJ2-4	NA	NA	TGTGCCTGGAGTGCCTCCAGGGGCCCGGGGAAAAGGGCCAAAAACATTCAGTACTTC	CAWSASRGPGKRAKNIQYF
TRBV6-4	TRBJ1-5	NA	TRBD1	TGTGCCGGCCCCTGGCGACAGGGGATTTCTTACATTGGGGATCAGCCCCAGCATTTT	CAGPWRQGISYIGDQPQHF
TRBV15	TRBJ2-5	NA	NA	TGTGCCACCAGCAGAGATCCCTTCCGACAAGGGGAAGAGACCCAGTACTTC	CATSRDPFRQGEETQYF
TRBV6-6	TRBJ1-1	NA	NA	TGTGCCAGCAGTAACACGGGGGGGGCGGCTACTGAAGCTTTCTTT	CASSNTGGAATEAFF
TRBV7-9	TRBJ1-1	NA	NA	TGTGCCAGCAGACCTACAGGGTCGGGCACTGAAGCTTTCTTT	CASRPTGSGTEAFF
TRBV5-6	TRBJ2-4	NA	TRBD2	TGTGCCAGCAGCTTGGCCGTGGGTAGCGGGGACATTCAGTACTTC	CASSLAVGSGDIQYF
TRBV5-6	TRBJ2-5	NA	NA	TGTGCCAGCAGCTTGGGTACTAGCCCAAAGAAAGAGACCCAGTACTTC	CASSLGTSPKKETQYF
TRBV11-3	TRBJ2-1	once	TRBD2	TGTGCCAGCAGCTCATATGGGGGGGCCTACAATGAGCAGTTCTTC	CASSSYGGAYNEQFF
TRBV30	TRBJ2-1	NA	NA	TGTGCCTGGAGTGCCGCGGTGCCGGCGTTTAGCTCCTACAATGAGCAGTTCTTC	CAWSAAVPAFSSYNEQFF
TRBV6-6	TRBJ2-3	NA	TRBD1	TGTGCCAGCACGTATGGGACAGGGGACACAGATACGCAGTATTTT	CASTYGTGDTDTQYF
TRBV30	TRBJ2-2	NA	NA	TGTGCCTGGTCAGGCTCGAACACCGGGGAGCTGTTTTTT	CAWSGSNTGELFF
TRBV2	TRBJ1-4	NA	NA	TGTGCCAGCAGAGACACAACGGGACATCGGATTAATGAAAAACTGTTTTTT	CASRDTTGHRINEKLFF